This entry lists 17 T cell receptor beta chains sequenced from one sample in a study of metastatic and nonmetastatic thyroid tumors. None of the patients had undergone any treatment ahead of thyroid surgery. Using MiXCR, TCRdb re-called clones from the PCR reads. The profile shows around 30,000 clones, 15% of them singletons. The sequencing input was blood. These receptor sequences come from a male donor with papillary thyroid cancer or a benign thyroid nodule (not recorded which). Some clones in this sample may be carry-over from other donors' samples.

This clone has ten or more counts. V is TRBV3-1 and J is TRBJ2-7; a possible D gene is TRBD2 (6 bases). Germline CDR1 reads LGHDT; CDR2 reads YNNKEL (reference sequence). V lost 4 bases and J 0 bases, leaving 22 bases between the germline ends. The CDR3 extends over 18 amino acids. The CDR3 bases are TGTGCCAGCAGCCCCTCCTGGGGCACGGGACTCTCCTCCTACGAGCAGTACTTC. This translates into CASSPSWGTGLSSYEQYF.

The chain combines TRBV7-8 with TRBJ2-7; the D gene is possibly TRBD2 (7 bases). Germline CDR1 reads SGHVS; CDR2 reads FQNEAQ. Trimming took off 3 bases at V and 9 bases at J, with 21 bases between the two ends. This CDR3 spans 15 amino acids. CDR3 sequence: CASSFSGRGALGQYF. CDR3 nucleotides: TGTGCCAGCAGCTTTTCAGGGAGGGGGGCCTTAGGGCAGTACTTC.

The genes are TRBV7-2 and TRBJ2-3; a possible D gene is TRBD2 (5 bases). The V and J ends lost 4 bases and 7 bases respectively, with 9 bases between them. This CDR3 region has 12 residues. The V gene's germline CDR1 is SGHTA and CDR2 FQGNSA. Here the CDR3 DNA reads TGTGCCAGCAGCTATAGGGAGAATACGCAGTATTTT. Translated, it gives CASSYRENTQYF.

Only a few counts were recorded for this clone. V and J are TRBV3-1 and TRBJ2-5, with TRBD2 identical over 9 bases. Trimming removed 3 bases from V and 2 bases from J; junction bases left unmatched: 7. The germline CDR1 and CDR2 sequences are LGHDT and YNNKEL (reference sequence). CDR3 length: 16 amino acids. The CDR3 nucleotides read TGTGCCAGCAGCCAGGCCCCTCTAGCGGGACAAGAGACCCAGTACTTC. It translates to CASSQAPLAGQETQYF.

There are a few counts of this clone. The chain combines TRBV6-5 with TRBJ2-7, with D maybe TRBD2 (5 bases). V was trimmed by 4 bases and J by 4 bases, leaving 14 bases between them. Germline V gives CDR1 MNHEY, CDR2 SVGAGI. The CDR3 length is 14 residues. CDR3 protein: CASSWLAGTYEQYF. In nucleotides, the CDR3 is TGTGCCAGCAGTTGGCTAGCTGGAACTTACGAGCAGTACTTC.

Turning to this clone: One end of the junction does not line up with germline, which may come from a read error. The chain is built from TRBV9 and TRBJ2-5, with 13 bases matching TRBD2. Germline CDR1 reads SGDLS; CDR2 reads YYNGEE. The CDR3 has 16 amino acids. DNA for the CDR3: TGTGCCAGCAGCGTCACTAGCGGGAGGGCCCAGGGGACCCAGCACTTC. Amino acids: CASSVTSGRAQGTQHF.

At least ten counts were recorded for this clone. The chain carries TRBV4-3 and TRBJ2-3; D is possibly TRBD1 (5 bases). Trimming stripped 0 bases from V and 1 base from J, with 8 bases between. CDR3 length: 15 amino acids. CDR1 is LGHNA, CDR2 YSLEER, per germline. The CDR3: CASSQEGLGTDTQYF. The CDR3 DNA follows: TGCGCCAGCAGCCAAGAGGGGCTGGGCACAGATACGCAGTATTTT.

In its sample, this clone was seen many times. The V gene is TRBV6-2 or TRBV6-3, the J gene TRBJ1-2; possible D gene TRBD1, 6 bases. V was cut by 8 bases and J by 3 bases, with 10 bases left in between. Germline V gene lookup returns CDR1 MNHEY and CDR2 SVGEGT. The CDR3 has 12 amino acids. Here the CDR3 DNA reads TGTGCCAGCGGGGGGCAGGACTATGGCTACACCTTC. Translation: CASGGQDYGYTF.

The chain employs TRBV6-2 or TRBV6-3 and TRBJ2-3; D is uncertain. V lost 5 bases, J lost 1 base, and 4 bases lay in between. The CDR3 consists of 12 residues. Germline V gene lookup returns CDR1 MNHEY and CDR2 SVGEGT. The CDR3 spells CASSGGTDTQYF. In DNA, the CDR3 is TGTGCCAGCAGTGGGGGCACAGATACGCAGTATTTT.

This clone was detected ten times or more. V gene TRBV6-2 or TRBV6-3 combines with J gene TRBJ2-1; TRBD1 aligns across 8 bases. Germline CDR1 is MNHEY and CDR2 is SVGEGT. Losses at the gene ends were 6 bases for V and 10 bases for J; bases not matched to a gene: 8. The length of the CDR3 is 13 residues. DNA for the CDR3: TGTGCCAGCAGCCTGGACAGGGTTCGGGAGCAGTTCTTC. The encoded protein is CASSLDRVREQFF.

This clone occurred many times. This sequence joins TRBV30 and TRBJ1-3, with D hard to call. The V gene lost 2 bases and the J gene lost 0 bases, with 5 bases spanning the gap. The CDR3 sequence is 13 residues long. The germline V gene has CDR1 GTSNPN and CDR2 SVGIG (reference sequence). CDR3 sequence (DNA): TGTGCCTGGAGTAGGAGCTCTGGAAACACCATATATTTT. It is translated as CAWSRSSGNTIYF.

This clone was recorded at least ten times. The V and J genes are TRBV2 and TRBJ1-5; D perhaps matches TRBD1 (5 bases). The CDR3 sequence is 16 residues long. V was cut by 6 bases and J by 0 bases, with 15 bases left in between. CDR1 SNHLY and CDR2 FYNNEI come from the germline V gene. CDR3 residues: CASRDGTVYSNQPQHF. The CDR3 bases are TGTGCCAGCAGAGATGGGACCGTTTATAGCAATCAGCCCCAGCATTTT.

This clone was recorded many times. The chain joins TRBV7-9 to TRBJ2-1; TRBD2 aligns across 9 bases. The trim removed 5 bases at V and 3 bases at J, leaving 8 bases unmatched. Germline CDR1 is SEHNR and CDR2 is FQNEAQ (reference sequence). The CDR3 extends over 16 amino acids. The CDR3 protein is CASSPAGGRVYNEQFF. Here the CDR3 DNA reads TGTGCCAGCAGCCCCGCGGGCGGGAGGGTCTACAATGAGCAGTTCTTC.

CDR3 sequence reads: CATSGRGPGGSLYF. The CDR3 DNA reads TGTGCCACCAGCGGGAGGGGGCCAGGTGGTAGCCTATATTTT. This rearrangement joins TRBV15 to TRBJ1-3, with TRBD1 identical over 7 bases. The germline V gene encodes CDR1 LNHNV and CDR2 YYDKDF (reference sequence). V was pared by 5 bases and J by 14 bases, with 15 bases of the junction left unmatched. This CDR3 region has 14 residues.

This clone was seen at least ten times. The chain recombines TRBV20-1 with TRBJ2-5, with 12 positions matching TRBD2. V trimming: 3 bases; J trimming: 5 bases; junction bases outside the gene matches: 7. CDR1 is DFQATT, CDR2 SNEGSKA, per germline (reference sequence). The CDR3 length is 15 residues. The CDR3, as DNA: TGCAGTGCTAGTCCCACTCTAGCGGGAGGGGAGACCCAGTACTTC. Encoded protein: CSASPTLAGGETQYF.

The J gene is TRBJ2-2, the V gene TRBV6-1, with TRBD2 identical over 8 bases. V was clipped by 4 bases and J by 3 bases; unmatched bases: 13. Germline V lookup: CDR1 MNHNS, CDR2 SASEGT. The length of the CDR3 is 18 residues. The CDR3 is CASSVSLAGPIHTGELFF. The CDR3, as DNA: TGTGCCAGCAGTGTTTCGCTAGCGGGCCCGATTCACACCGGGGAGCTGTTTTTT.

This clone ranks as hyperexpanded. The chain joins TRBV6-1 to TRBJ2-2; 8 bases fit TRBD1. V was clipped by 8 bases and J by 4 bases; unmatched bases: 9. This CDR3 spans 15 amino acids. Germline V gives CDR1 MNHNS, CDR2 SASEGT. The CDR3 region is CASYETGDSTGELFF. CDR3 nucleotides: TGTGCCAGCTACGAGACAGGGGATAGCACCGGGGAGCTGTTTTTT.